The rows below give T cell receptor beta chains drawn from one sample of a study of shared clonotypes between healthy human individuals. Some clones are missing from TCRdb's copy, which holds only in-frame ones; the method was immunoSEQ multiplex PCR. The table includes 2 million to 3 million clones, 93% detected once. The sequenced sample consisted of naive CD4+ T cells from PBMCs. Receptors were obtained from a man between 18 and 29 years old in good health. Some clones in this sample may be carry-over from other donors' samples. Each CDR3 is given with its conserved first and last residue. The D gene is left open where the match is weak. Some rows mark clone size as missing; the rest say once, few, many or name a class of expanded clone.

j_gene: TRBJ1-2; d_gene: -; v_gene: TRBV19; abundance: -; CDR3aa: CASSPTGSYGYTF; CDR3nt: TGTGCCAGTAGCCCGACAGGCTCCTATGGCTACACCTTC
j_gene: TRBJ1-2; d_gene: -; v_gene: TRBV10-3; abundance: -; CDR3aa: CAISPSPGANYGYTF; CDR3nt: TGTGCCATCAGCCCAAGCCCGGGGGCTAACTATGGCTACACCTTC
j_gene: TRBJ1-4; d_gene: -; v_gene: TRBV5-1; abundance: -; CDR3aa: CASSSLQGASEKLFF; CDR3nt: TGCGCCAGCAGCTCGCTGCAGGGAGCCTCAGAAAAACTGTTTTTT
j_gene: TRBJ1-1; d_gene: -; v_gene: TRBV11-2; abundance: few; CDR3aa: CASRDSSWTEAFF; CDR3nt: TGTGCCAGCAGAGATAGCTCATGGACTGAAGCTTTCTTT
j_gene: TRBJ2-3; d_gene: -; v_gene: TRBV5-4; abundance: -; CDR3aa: CASSLQWSTDTQYF; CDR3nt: TGTGCCAGCAGCTTGCAGTGGAGTACAGATACGCAGTATTTT
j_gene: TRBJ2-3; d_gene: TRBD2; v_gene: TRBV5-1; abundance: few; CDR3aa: CASSPRTSGTDTQYF; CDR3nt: TGCGCCAGCAGCCCCCGGACTAGCGGCACAGATACGCAGTATTTT
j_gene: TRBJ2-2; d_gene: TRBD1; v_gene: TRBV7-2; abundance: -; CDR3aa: CASRQTPTGGIGELFF; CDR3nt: TGTGCCAGCAGACAGACTCCAACAGGGGGGATCGGGGAGCTGTTTTTT
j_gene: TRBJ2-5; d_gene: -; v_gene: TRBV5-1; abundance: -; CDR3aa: CASSSAGTSEETQYF; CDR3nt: TGCGCCAGCAGCTCGGCTGGGACTTCTGAAGAGACCCAGTACTTC
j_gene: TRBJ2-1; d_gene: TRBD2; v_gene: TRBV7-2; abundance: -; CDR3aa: CASSLVGLAGDHEQFF; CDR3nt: TGTGCCAGCAGCTTAGTCGGCCTAGCGGGAGATCATGAGCAGTTCTTC
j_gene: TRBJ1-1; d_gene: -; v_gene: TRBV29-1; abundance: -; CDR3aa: CSVDGGGMSTEAFF; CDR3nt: TGCAGCGTTGATGGCGGCGGTATGAGCACTGAAGCTTTCTTT
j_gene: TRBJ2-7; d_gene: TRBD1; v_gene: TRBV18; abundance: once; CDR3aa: CASSRRGTDRPYEQYF; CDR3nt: TGTGCCAGCTCACGACGAGGGACAGATCGTCCCTACGAGCAGTACTTC
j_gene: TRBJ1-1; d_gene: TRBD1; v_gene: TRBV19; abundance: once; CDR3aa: CASSARHGTEANTEAFF; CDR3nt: TGTGCCAGTAGTGCCCGACACGGGACAGAAGCAAACACTGAAGCTTTCTTT
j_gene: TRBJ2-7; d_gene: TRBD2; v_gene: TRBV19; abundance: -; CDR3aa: CASSMTSGSIYEQYF; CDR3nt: TGTGCCAGTAGTATGACTAGCGGGAGCATTTACGAGCAGTACTTC
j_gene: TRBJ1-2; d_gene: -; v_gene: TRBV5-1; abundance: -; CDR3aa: CASSLDGTPYGYTF; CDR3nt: TGCGCCAGCAGCTTGGACGGGACCCCCTATGGCTACACCTTC
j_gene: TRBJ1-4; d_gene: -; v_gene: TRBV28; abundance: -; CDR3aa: CASRRGTNEKLFF; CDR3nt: TGTGCCAGCAGGAGAGGGACCAATGAAAAACTGTTTTTT
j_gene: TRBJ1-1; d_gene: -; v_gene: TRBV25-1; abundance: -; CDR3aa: CASSEFDAANTEAFF; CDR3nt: TGTGCCAGCAGTGAATTCGACGCAGCGAACACTGAAGCTTTCTTT
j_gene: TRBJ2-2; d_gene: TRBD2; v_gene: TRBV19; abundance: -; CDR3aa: CASRGTAGVAGELFF; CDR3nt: TGTGCCAGTAGGGGTACAGCGGGAGTCGCCGGGGAGCTGTTTTTT
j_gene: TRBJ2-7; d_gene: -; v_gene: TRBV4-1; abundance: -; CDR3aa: CASSTRDGFGEQYF; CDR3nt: TGCGCCAGCAGCACTAGAGACGGCTTCGGGGAGCAGTACTTC
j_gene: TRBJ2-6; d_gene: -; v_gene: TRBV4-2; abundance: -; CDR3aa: CASSPAATGANVLTF; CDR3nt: TGTGCCAGCAGCCCTGCGGCAACTGGGGCCAACGTCCTGACTTTC
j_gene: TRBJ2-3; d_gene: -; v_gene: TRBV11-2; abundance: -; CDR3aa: CASSQADTQYF; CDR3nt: TGTGCCAGCAGCCAGGCGGATACGCAGTATTTT
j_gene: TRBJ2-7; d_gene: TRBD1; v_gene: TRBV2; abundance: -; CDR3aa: CASKLQGIPYEQYF; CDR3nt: TGTGCCAGCAAACTACAGGGGATCCCTTACGAGCAGTACTTC
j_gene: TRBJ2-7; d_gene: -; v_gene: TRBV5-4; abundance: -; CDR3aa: CASSADQRAEQYF; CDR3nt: TGTGCCAGCAGCGCGGACCAGCGGGCTGAGCAGTACTTC
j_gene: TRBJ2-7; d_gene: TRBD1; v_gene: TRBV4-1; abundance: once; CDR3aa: CASSQRNNGQDRQYF; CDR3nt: TGCGCCAGCAGCCAGAGAAATAATGGACAGGACAGGCAGTACTTC
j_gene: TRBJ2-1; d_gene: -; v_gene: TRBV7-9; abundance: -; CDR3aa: CASSLEVTGWFF; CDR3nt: TGTGCCAGCAGCTTAGAGGTGACCGGGTGGTTCTTC
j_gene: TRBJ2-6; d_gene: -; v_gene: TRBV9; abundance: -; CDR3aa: CASSLRRSGANVLTF; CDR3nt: TGTGCCAGCAGCTTAAGACGGTCTGGGGCCAACGTCCTGACTTTC
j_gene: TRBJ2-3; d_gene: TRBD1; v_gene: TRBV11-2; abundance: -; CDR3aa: CASSITIRDRGTDTQYF; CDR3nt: TGTGCCAGCAGCATAACGATCCGGGACAGGGGCACAGATACGCAGTATTTT
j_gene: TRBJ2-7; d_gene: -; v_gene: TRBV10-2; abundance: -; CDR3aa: CASSRGRELYEQYF; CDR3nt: TGCGCCAGCAGTCGGGGCAGGGAATTGTACGAGCAGTACTTC
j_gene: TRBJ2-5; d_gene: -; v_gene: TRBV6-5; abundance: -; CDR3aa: CASSDPRVDRTQYF; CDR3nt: TGTGCCAGCAGCGATCCCAGGGTCGACAGGACCCAGTACTTC
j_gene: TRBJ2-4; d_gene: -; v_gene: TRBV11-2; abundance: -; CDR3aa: CASSAPSRAKNIQYF; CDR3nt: TGTGCCAGCAGCGCCCCGAGCCGAGCCAAAAACATTCAGTACTTC
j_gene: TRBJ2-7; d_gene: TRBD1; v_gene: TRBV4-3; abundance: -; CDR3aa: CASSHGTVQYF; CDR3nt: TGCGCCAGCAGCCACGGGACAGTTCAGTACTTC
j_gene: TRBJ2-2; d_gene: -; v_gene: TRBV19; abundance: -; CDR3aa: CASSKGSDYPNTGELFF; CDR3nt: TGTGCCAGTAGTAAGGGCAGCGACTATCCGAACACCGGGGAGCTGTTTTTT
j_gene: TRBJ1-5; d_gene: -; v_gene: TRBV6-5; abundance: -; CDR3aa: CASRQPLPRDQPQHF; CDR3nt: TGTGCCAGCAGGCAACCGCTCCCAAGGGACCAGCCCCAGCATTTT
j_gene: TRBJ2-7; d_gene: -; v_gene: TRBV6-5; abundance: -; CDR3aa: CASSEPYEQYF; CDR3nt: TGTGCCAGCAGTGAACCGTACGAGCAGTACTTC
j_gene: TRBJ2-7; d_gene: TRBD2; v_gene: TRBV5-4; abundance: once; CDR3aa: CASSLGTSDLYEQYF; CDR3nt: TGTGCCAGCAGCTTGGGGACTAGCGATCTCTACGAGCAGTACTTC
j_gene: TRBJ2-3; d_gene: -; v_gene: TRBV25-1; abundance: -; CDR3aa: CASRPFASTDTQYF; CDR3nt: TGTGCCAGTAGGCCCTTTGCAAGCACAGATACGCAGTATTTT
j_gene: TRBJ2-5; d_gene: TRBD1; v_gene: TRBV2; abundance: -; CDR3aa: CASSVISGGAETQYF; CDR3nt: TGTGCCAGCAGTGTAATCTCAGGGGGCGCGGAGACCCAGTACTTC
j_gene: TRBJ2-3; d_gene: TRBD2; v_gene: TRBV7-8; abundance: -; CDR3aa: CASSLQGGDTQYF; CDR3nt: TGTGCCAGCAGCTTACAGGGAGGGGATACGCAGTATTTT
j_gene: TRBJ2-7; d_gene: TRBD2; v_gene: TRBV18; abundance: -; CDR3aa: CASSPPSGSSYEQYF; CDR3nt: TGTGCCAGCTCACCACCCAGCGGGAGCTCCTACGAGCAGTACTTC